The 4 T cell receptor beta chains given below trace back to one sample, sequenced in a study of blood T cell repertoires in COVID-19 (dated by TCRdb to the early 2020s). The method behind the library was the immunoSEQ multiplex PCR assay. Imported from immuneACCESS, the table was reduced by TCRdb to in-frame sequences with V and J called. These copies leave out some clones; in studies compared against another copy, an unresolved V gene accounts for under half, and the cause of the remainder is not known. The sample table contains about 160,000 clones; only one count was recorded for approximately 82% of them. The ten largest make up under 9% of the sample. The specimen sequenced was peripheral blood. The receptors originated from a woman between 40 and 50 years old with COVID-19, enrolled during active disease.

The CDR3: CASLNLVPYEQYF. The CDR3 bases are TGTGCCAGTCTTAACCTAGTTCCCTACGAGCAGTACTTC. This sequence joins TRBV28 and TRBJ2-7; D not resolved. The CDR3 is 13 residues long. V was shortened by 9 bases and J by 2 bases, with 14 bases between the two germline ends. Germline loops: CDR1 MDHEN, CDR2 SYDVKM.

Turning to this clone: This sequence may be a read error, since a much larger clone differs from it by one base. J is TRBJ2-1 and V is TRBV9; TRBD2 matches at 15 bases. J gave up 7 bases and V 4 bases, and 3 bases lay outside the gene matches. Per the germline V gene, CDR1 is SGDLS and CDR2 is YYNGEE. The CDR3 runs 15 residues. The chain's CDR3 is CASSSGLAGGNEQFF. In DNA, the CDR3 is TGTGCCAGCAGCTCCGGACTAGCGGGAGGGAATGAGCAGTTCTTC.

V is TRBV29-1 and J is TRBJ2-3; 13 nucleotides match TRBD2. CDR1 is SQVTM and CDR2 is ANQGSEA in the germline V gene. The CDR3 spans 16 residues. V dropped 6 bases and J dropped 6; count of bases not matched to a gene: 12. In nucleotides, the CDR3 is TGCAGCGTACGACCGGGACTAGCGGGGCAGCAGGATACGCAGTATTTT. This codes for CSVRPGLAGQQDTQYF.

The chain couples TRBV5-1 to TRBJ2-7; no reliable D call. The CDR3 totals 14 residues. V lost 0 bases and J lost 0, with 7 bases in between. The germline V gene has CDR1 SGHRS and CDR2 YFSETQ. In nucleotides, the CDR3 is TGCGCCAGCAGCTTGGATCCCTCCTCCTACGAGCAGTACTTC. It codes for CASSLDPSSYEQYF.